A selection of T cell receptor beta chains follows, all from one sample in a study of shared clonotypes between healthy human individuals. This table comes from immunoSEQ multiplex PCR, and its TCRdb copy is limited to in-frame clones, with some not included. The data hold a few million clones, with 93% observed a single time. Sequencing was carried out using naive CD4+ T cells from PBMCs. Source of these receptors: a man aged 18-30 years in good health. Some clones in this sample may be carry-over from other donors' samples. Each CDR3 is given without its conserved first and last residue. Fields, in order: J gene, D gene, V gene, CDR3 protein. The D gene is left open where the match is weak.

TRBJ1-1	-	TRBV5-1	ASSLAGGAPNTEAF
TRBJ1-3	TRBD1	TRBV28	ASSLPGQRSGNTIY
TRBJ2-5	TRBD2	TRBV10-1	ASSVSGSEETQY
TRBJ2-3	TRBD2	TRBV5-1	ASSVSGRGTDTQY
TRBJ1-1	-	TRBV6-1	ASTLLYTEAF
TRBJ1-1	-	TRBV28	ASSPGGTGTEAF
TRBJ1-1	-	TRBV4-1	ASSQVGNTEAF
TRBJ1-5	TRBD1	TRBV30	AWGGDRDQPQH
TRBJ1-3	TRBD1	TRBV7-9	ASSQRQGTTGNTIY
TRBJ2-1	-	TRBV5-6	ASSLRQVSYNEQF
TRBJ2-1	TRBD2	TRBV18	ASSPRTATSGLYNEQF
TRBJ1-1	TRBD1	TRBV4-3	ASSHPDRVNTEAF
TRBJ2-1	TRBD2	TRBV7-6	ASSLRRGTSVNEQF
TRBJ2-7	-	TRBV18	ASSPPYLSYEQY
TRBJ1-2	-	TRBV29-1	SAAAGRDYGYT
TRBJ2-2	TRBD2	TRBV27	ASSLLAGLGNTGELF
TRBJ2-3	TRBD1	TRBV15	ATSIRTGSTDTQY
TRBJ2-3	TRBD2	TRBV7-9	ASSLGAGGGTDTQY
TRBJ1-2	-	TRBV13	ASSRRQSNYGYT
TRBJ1-5	TRBD1	TRBV4-2	ASSQGTGDLNQPQH
TRBJ2-1	-	TRBV7-3	ASSRLGGSNEQF
TRBJ1-2	-	TRBV28	ASSLSGVGGYT
TRBJ1-1	TRBD1	TRBV5-1	ASTSGQGLMNTEAF
TRBJ2-1	-	TRBV6-5	ASSYSVGINEQF
TRBJ1-5	TRBD1	TRBV6-6	ASSLTGEQPQH
TRBJ2-7	-	TRBV29-1	SVGLRGSIVAEQY
TRBJ2-7	TRBD1	TRBV4-1	ASSQAQTGGIGEQY
TRBJ2-3	-	TRBV28	ASKASLVPDTQY
TRBJ1-1	-	TRBV5-8	ASSSRPAF
TRBJ2-1	-	TRBV5-1	ASSLAPSSYNEQF
TRBJ1-1	TRBD1	TRBV6-5	ASSYGGQFTTEAF
TRBJ2-7	-	TRBV28	ASSSPHNSYEQY
TRBJ2-7	TRBD2	TRBV11-2	ASSLGLAGYSYEQY
TRBJ2-7	TRBD1	TRBV9	ASSVGGNRGYEQY
TRBJ1-4	TRBD1	TRBV9	ASSPGGRQGEKLF
TRBJ2-7	TRBD2	TRBV13	ASRSAGGSYEQY
TRBJ2-1	-	TRBV28	ASSLSAHPEQF
TRBJ2-5	TRBD2	TRBV16	ASSPSGGTETQY
TRBJ1-4	TRBD1	TRBV23-1	ASSQSTQDRDGEKLF
TRBJ1-1	TRBD1	TRBV6-5	ASSYSGRGHAEAF
TRBJ2-2	-	TRBV27	ATKTKPGHANTGELF
TRBJ2-7	-	TRBV27	ASSPTRWPGELYEQY
TRBJ2-6	-	TRBV18	ASSLTTPGANVLT
TRBJ1-4	-	TRBV15	ATSREIATNEKLF
TRBJ2-2	TRBD1	TRBV7-2	ASSSRTGNTGELF
TRBJ2-3	TRBD2	TRBV5-1	ASSIGTSGADTQY
TRBJ2-1	TRBD2	TRBV7-3	ASSLGLAPDDEQF
TRBJ1-1	TRBD1	TRBV20-1	SAVPGQKAF